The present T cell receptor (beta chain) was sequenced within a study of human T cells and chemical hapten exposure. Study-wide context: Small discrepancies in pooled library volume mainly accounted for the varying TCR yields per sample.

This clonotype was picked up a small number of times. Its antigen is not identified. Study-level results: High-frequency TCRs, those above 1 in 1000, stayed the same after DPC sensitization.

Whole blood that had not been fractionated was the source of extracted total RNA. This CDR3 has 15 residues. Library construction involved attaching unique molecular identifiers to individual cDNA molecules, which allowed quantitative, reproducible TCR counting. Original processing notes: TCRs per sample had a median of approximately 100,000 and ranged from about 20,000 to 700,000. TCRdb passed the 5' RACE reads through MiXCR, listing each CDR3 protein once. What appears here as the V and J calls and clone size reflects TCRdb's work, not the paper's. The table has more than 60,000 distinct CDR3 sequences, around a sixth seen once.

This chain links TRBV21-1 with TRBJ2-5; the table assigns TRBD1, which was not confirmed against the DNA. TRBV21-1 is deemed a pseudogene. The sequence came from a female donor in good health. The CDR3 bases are TGTGCCAGCAGCAAAGAGCAGGGGGGAAAAGAGACCCAGTACTTC. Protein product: CASSKEQGGKETQYF.